This entry concerns a single TCR beta chain. These data come from a study of monozygotic twins with inflammatory bowel disease. Looked up from germline, CDR1 is DFQATT and CDR2 is SNEGSKA (reference sequence). This CDR3 is built from 14 residues. Total RNA from whole blood was isolated with no T cell sorting. It was approximately 4,000 ng of total RNA that each TCR library used. Researchers ran eight separate cDNA reactions for each sample. UMIs that included a 6-nucleotide sample barcode were added by template switching, which took place during cDNA synthesis. TCRdb re-called the 5' RACE reads; one entry per CDR3 protein, DNA not given. This sample's table has just over 300,000 distinct CDR3 sequences.

The clonotype was recovered from a human donor with ulcerative colitis or Crohn's disease, or a healthy co-twin of an affected twin (not recorded which). The rearrangement joins TRBV20-1 to TRBJ1-5. The specimen sequenced was blood. This CDR3 is CSARDHTGNQPQHF.